This entry lists 13 T cell receptor beta chains sequenced from one sample in a study of regulatory T cells in long-lasting Graves disease. CDR3-region Arm-PCR and iRepertoire HTBI primers produced the TCR beta libraries. Each CDR3 protein gets one entry after TCRdb re-called the multiplex PCR reads with MiXCR. The top ten clones hold around 12% of a sample with hundreds of thousands of distinct CDR3 sequences, 15% to 20% of them seen once. Time point denoted: newly diagnosed GD, antithyroid drugs for less than 3 months. Construction of the TCR library relied on RNA isolated from PBMCs. These data were likewise used in another study, on T cells in Graves' hyperthyroidism and ophthalmopathy.

The starting material was peripheral blood mononuclear cells (PBMCs), obtained at new diagnosis, from a patient treated with antithyroid drugs. These receptors originate from a man between 18 and 29 years old with Graves disease.

The chain has TRBV20-1 and TRBJ2-3; 7 nucleotides match TRBD2. This CDR3 has 14 amino acids. J gave up 0 bases and V 6 bases, and 6 bases lay outside the gene matches. The germline V gene has CDR1 DFQATT and CDR2 SNEGSKA (reference sequence). The CDR3, as DNA: TGCAGTGCGCCTGCTAGCGGTAGCACAGATACGCAGTATTTT. Translating it yields CSAPASGSTDTQYF.

This clonotype appeared a few times. The chain carries TRBV20-1 and TRBJ2-7; possibly TRBD1 for D (6 bases). CDR3 length equals 12 residues. CDR1 is DFQATT, CDR2 SNEGSKA, per germline (reference sequence). Between the trimmed V and J ends, which lost 3 bases and 3 bases, there was a span of 9 bases. The chain's CDR3 is CSASVQGYEQYF. The CDR3 region has the DNA TGCAGTGCTAGTGTACAGGGCTACGAGCAGTACTTC.

The sample holds many counts of this clonotype. The rearrangement links TRBV12-3 or TRBV12-4 to TRBJ2-1, with D perhaps TRBD1 (5 bases). The V end lost 1 base, the J end lost 7 bases, and 11 bases lay between the germline ends. The CDR3 extends over 14 amino acids. CDR3: CASSLVYRQNEQFF. CDR3 sequence (DNA): TGTGCCAGCAGTTTAGTTTACAGGCAAAATGAGCAGTTCTTC.

Comment on this clonotype: A junction end diverges from the germline sequence, so it may reflect a read error. V and J are TRBV4-1 and TRBJ1-6, with a possible D match to TRBD1 (6 bases). This CDR3 is 15 amino acids long. The germline gives CDR1 MGHRA, CDR2 YSYEKL. The CDR3 sequence: CASSQEGARNSPLHF. The CDR3 coding sequence is TGCGCCAGCAGCCAAGAGGGGGCGCGGAATTCGCCCCTCCACTTT.

This clonotype was observed many times. The CDR3 sequence is CASSWRVAGSPGRGSYNEQFF. The CDR3 region has the DNA TGTGCCAGCAGTTGGAGAGTAGCAGGGTCACCCGGGCGGGGCTCCTACAATGAGCAGTTCTTC. The gene calls are TRBV28 and TRBJ2-1; D is perhaps TRBD2 (6 bases). The CDR3 contains 21 residues. Trimming removed 4 bases at V and 0 bases at J, with 28 bases between. Germline values: CDR1 MDHEN, CDR2 SYDVKM.

V gene TRBV12-5 combines with J gene TRBJ2-7; either TRBD1 or TRBD2 may fit D (5 bases each). This CDR3 spans 15 amino acids. Germline loops: CDR1 LGHNT, CDR2 FRNRAP. V gave up 3 bases and J gave up 4 bases, with 16 bases separating them. This CDR3 is CASGFQGELSYEQYF. DNA for the CDR3: TGTGCTAGTGGTTTCCAGGGAGAACTATCATACGAGCAGTACTTC.

This clonotype was counted many times. The rearrangement joins TRBV2 to TRBJ2-5, with 10 bases matching TRBD2. Germline CDR1 and CDR2: SNHLY and FYNNEI. The ends lost 8 bases at V and 2 bases at J; junction bases unmatched: 14. The CDR3 loop spans 17 amino acids. CDR3 sequence (DNA): TGTGCCAGCTCATGGGGGCTAGCGGGGGTACTACAAGAGACCCAGTACTTC. It is translated as CASSWGLAGVLQETQYF.

There are a few counts of this clonotype. The rearrangement joins TRBV11-2 to TRBJ2-7, with D perhaps matching TRBD1 or TRBD2 (5 bases each). This CDR3 has 14 amino acids. In germline, CDR1 is SGHAT, CDR2 FQNNGV. V dropped 6 bases and J dropped 9 bases, with 21 bases sitting between them. The CDR3 spells CASRPPRDAVSQYF. The DNA for the CDR3 is TGTGCCAGCAGACCACCTCGGGACGCGGTTTCGCAGTACTTC.

This clonotype appeared many times. J is TRBJ2-5 and V is TRBV3-1; D gene uncertain. Germline lookup yields CDR1 LGHDT and CDR2 YNNKEL (reference sequence). The CDR3 has 15 amino acids. The V end was cut by 1 base, the J end by 5 bases, with 14 bases between. In nucleotides, the CDR3 is TGTGCCAGCAGCCAAGTTGGCTTAGTTGTGGAGACCCAGTACTTC. This gives the protein CASSQVGLVVETQYF.

The rearrangement uses TRBV15 and TRBJ2-1; 7 bases fit TRBD1. This CDR3 has 14 amino acids. From germline, CDR1 is LNHNV and CDR2 YYDKDF (reference sequence). V was pared by 6 bases and J by 3 bases, with 5 bases of the junction left unmatched. Here the CDR3 reads CATRRDRDYNEQFF. In DNA form, the CDR3 reads TGTGCCACCAGGAGGGACAGAGACTACAATGAGCAGTTCTTC.

Many counts were recorded for this clonotype. This sequence joins TRBV7-9 and TRBJ2-5; D is undetermined. Germline V gene sequence: CDR1 SEHNR, CDR2 FQNEAQ (reference sequence). With 6 bases removed from V and 5 bases from J, the gap between germline ends came to 22 bases. This CDR3 region has 16 residues. CDR3 in DNA: TGTGCCAGCAGTCAAAACAAAGGAGTGACGGAGGAGACCCAGTACTTC. Protein product: CASSQNKGVTEETQYF.

The chain carries TRBV4-1 and TRBJ2-3; TRBD2 matches at 7 bases. Germline CDR1 reads MGHRA; CDR2 reads YSYEKL. This CDR3 comprises 18 residues. With V trimmed by 1 base and J by 1 base, 11 bases remained unmatched. The CDR3 DNA reads as TGCGCCAGCAGCCAAGCCTTAGAAGGGACTACCCGCACAGATACGCAGTATTTT. This encodes CASSQALEGTTRTDTQYF.

This clonotype was observed a few times. At one boundary the junction diverges from the germline segment, which might be a read error. The CDR3 DNA reads as TGTGCCAGCACCCAAGGACGCCTGAACACTGAAGCTTTCTTT. It yields the protein CASTQGRLNTEAFF. The rearrangement links TRBV3-1 to TRBJ1-1; D gene ambiguous. The germline V gene has CDR1 LGHDT and CDR2 YNNKEL (reference sequence). The length of the CDR3 is 14 residues.